This TCR beta chain was found in a study of T cell responses to AZD1222 COVID-19 vaccine. Study context: Second-dose intervals of approximately 4 or approximately 12 weeks were pooled.

Regarding this clone: What it recognizes is unknown. One end of the junction varies from germline; a read error may be responsible.

Study-level findings and limits: Clonal diversity may have been underestimated, and the donors were mostly white British, with more females than males. Spike was spanned by vaccine-associated CD4 TCRs, with dominance at 160-218 and 743-854. Repertoire samples came only from after the peak T cell response.

The method was immunoSEQ multiplex PCR; TCRdb's version includes in-frame clones alone and lacks a portion of them. The repertoire has roughly 100,000 clones, approximately 90% of them found once; the top ten carry roughly 2.7%. This sequence originates from an adult in good health. The input for sequencing was peripheral blood, taken on day 0 of AZD1222 vaccination.

The CDR3 sequence is CARSESGGAAGELFF. CDR3 nucleotide sequence: TGTGCCCGCAGTGAATCAGGGGGCGCAGCCGGGGAGCTGTTTTTT. The chain links TRBV2 to TRBJ2-2; 8 nucleotides match TRBD1. CDR1 SNHLY and CDR2 FYNNEI come from the germline V gene. The CDR3 has 15 residues.